The source of this T cell receptor (beta chain) is a study of spatial heterogeneity in lung cancer. Overall study: Alpha-chain sequences were consistently detected in smaller numbers than beta-chain sequences.

Germline loops: CDR1 DFQATT, CDR2 SNEGSKA (reference sequence). After removal of 1 base from V and 3 bases from J, the junction contained 13 bases not matched to a gene. This CDR3 has 17 residues. The library protocol tagged each TCR cDNA with a unique molecular identifier. TCRdb processed the 5' RACE reads anew with MiXCR; each CDR3 protein has one entry. The sample consists of 15,000 to 20,000 distinct CDR3 sequences, 5.5% to 6% of them appearing once. Overall study findings and caveats: Mutation counts in tumors were tracked by counts of expanded intratumoral alpha and beta TCRs.

This clonotype was found many times. Its antigen is currently unknown. This sample's time point: sample taken at primary tumor resection. Whole RNA, isolated from tumor, nontumor lung or frozen PBMC, was sequenced without prior sorting. The source material was lung tumor tissue, sampled at surgery. The receptor was isolated from a female donor with early-stage non-small cell lung cancer. The J gene is TRBJ2-7, the V gene TRBV20-1; 9 bases are a match to TRBD2. CDR3 in DNA: TGCAGTGCTAGAGTCCCTAGCGGGACCCTCGGACGCTACGAGCAGTACTTC. Its protein is CSARVPSGTLGRYEQYF.